This T cell receptor (beta chain) was recorded in a study of cytomegalovirus exposure and HLA in healthy donors (TCRdb year 2017). Study-wide context: According to an earlier analysis of several hundred of the donors, 150 million to 200 million T cells yielded 117 million unique TCR beta sequences and 276 Gb of sequence data. An early release that covered roughly 600 HLA-typed donors contained approximately 290 gigabases of sequencing data and about 84 million unique TCR sequences. High-throughput TCR immunosequencing, statistical association of individual TCRs with disease status, and machine learning were combined to predict cytomegalovirus infection status. All discovery cohort repertoires had been generated on a single sequencing platform. The number of typed donors differed by locus: about 620-630 for A, B, C, DRB1 and DQB1; 522 for DQA1; 606 for DPA1; and around 450 for DPB1. Both class I and class II loci were covered by HLA typing, at four-digit resolution. A later genetic analysis took genome-wide SNP genotypes for about 65% of the 666 donors and used that subset as a discovery cohort. Besides the first cohort of roughly 700 subjects, a separate validation cohort made up of over 100 different subjects was used. In an earlier analysis of over 550 of the donors, high-throughput TCR beta sequencing was used to judge whether each TCR beta V gene segment behaved as functional or pseudogenic. The study aimed to test whether signatures of past pathogen exposure could be identified by cataloging public T cell receptors. The later analysis used no new phenotypic data to find candidate immune exposures, relying instead on TCR beta sequences and their occurrence across donors. Of the 300 to 500 genotyped donors, roughly 80% were placed in the genetic ancestry cluster associated with self-reported Caucasian donors. The study used immunosequencing to profile the T cell repertoires of approximately 630 subjects and linked those repertoires to cytomegalovirus serostatus. Donor age, sex, ethnicity and CMV serostatus were collected together with the repertoire data. On average, roughly 240,000 unique TCR beta nucleotide sequences were sequenced per donor among roughly 430 genotyped donors of the cohort, with roughly a sixth of those sequences being non-productive. In a later analysis, previously published TCR beta repertoires from 666 donors were re-analyzed and high-resolution HLA genotyping was added so that TCR occurrence patterns could be studied. Because of strong linkage in the cohort, a few DR-DQ haplotypes were treated as single units for association and clustering.

Comments on this clone: Its antigen remains unidentified.

The trim is 2 bases for V and 2 bases for J, with a gap of 4 bases between the germline ends. CDR1 and CDR2 are read off the germline V gene as SGHTS and YDEGEE. Including cysteine and phenylalanine, the CDR3 has 12 amino acids. Just CDR3 DNA is preserved here, 36 bases in frame from base 1. Library preparation employed the immunoSEQ multiplex PCR assay. The multiplex PCR relied on a mix of 60 forward primers for TCR Vbeta segments and 13 reverse primers for TCR Jbeta segments. The CDR3 region of rearranged TCR beta genes was amplified from genomic DNA with a multiplex PCR assay. The Illumina HiSeq System was used to sequence the amplified TCR beta libraries as 87-base-pair reads. Turning to the authors' computational methods: Across the roughly 640 repertoires, a later analysis counted 80 million or so unique TCR beta chains, some 11 million of which were shared by at least two donors. Raw reads were error-corrected and collapsed into unique sequences by a nearest-neighbor algorithm in which closely related sequences were merged to remove PCR and sequencing errors. V, D and J gene segments were assigned by aligning CDR3 sequences to IMGT reference sequences. Each retained sequence needed at least a six-nucleotide match to both a V gene segment and a J gene segment. A rearrangement was called productive if the CDR3 had no stop codons and remained in frame with V and J, and every other rearrangement was called non-productive. CDR3 was defined by IMGT convention, running from the second conserved V-encoded cysteine to the conserved J-encoded phenylalanine. In an earlier analysis of approximately 500 of the donors, sequences lacking an unambiguous match to a single V gene segment were excluded. In an earlier analysis of 587 of the donors, V segments were called functional above 56.7% productive rearrangements and were called segregating when the between-donor standard deviation exceeded 5%. A statistical classification framework was developed to diagnose cytomegalovirus status using the catalog of TCR beta chain sequences. A later analysis assigned V and J genes by comparing TCR nucleotide sequences with IMGT/GENE-DB human TR gene sequences. A later analysis assigned CDR3 sequences and most-parsimonious VDJ recombination scenarios with the TCRdist pipeline. A later analysis defined each TCR beta chain by its CDR3 amino acid sequence plus V-gene family, and excluded reads lacking a unique V-gene family. In a later analysis, nearly 600 highly shared, low-generation-probability nucleotide sequences were removed to address suspected cross-contamination and a sequencing artifact. A later analysis calculated a clonal expansion index for each public chain from normalized within-repertoire ranks of inferred template counts. In a later analysis, generation probabilities were computed using a VDJ recombination model fitted to out-of-frame rearrangements, and the results were checked against IGoR. In a later analysis, TCR-TCR, TCR-HLA and TCR-CMV co-occurrence was scored with hypergeometric tests, and a repertoire-size bias correction was applied to TCR pairs. To estimate false discovery rates, a later analysis permuted the HLA or CMV assignments 20 times. In a later analysis, co-occurring TCRs were grouped with DBSCAN, and TCRdist sequence similarity was added when clustering was performed within HLA-allele-positive subsets. Repertoires with fewer than 30,000 or more than 120,000 public chains were left out of co-occurrence clustering, as were about 5 repertoires with anomalous nucleotide sharing. This immuneACCESS table, as held by TCRdb, lists in-frame sequences with V and J called but not all clones. Of the missing ones, under half trace to an unresolved V gene in checked studies; the others have no known cause. V, J and clone size derive from that table, while D and trimming were established from the DNA sequence. The table held for this sample gives 100,000 to 150,000 clones. The ten largest clonotypes hold under 3.5% of the sample.

The cohort consisted of 600 or so healthy bone marrow donors. Cohort members were all nominally healthy when sampled, although unrecorded immune exposures were likely present. The donor tested CMV seronegative and was one of the 352 seronegative cohort members. A peripheral blood sample was provided by each donor, and peripheral blood mononuclear cells were used for TCR beta sequencing. Genomic DNA was extracted from the blood cell samples with the Qiagen DNeasy Blood Extraction Kit. Summary of the overall study and its limitations: It was suggested by the authors that the approach could potentially be generalized to other disease states and immunological phenotypes. In a later analysis, HLA-associated TCR beta chains showed more clonal expansion and lower generation probabilities than non-associated chains that were equally common. HLA typing was unavailable for some donors at each locus, so association tests used only the typed subset. This cohort had only TCR beta chains sequenced, and the lack of alpha or paired-chain data limited which features could be detected. Broadly in line with IMGT annotations, most TCR beta V segments showed up in productive rearrangements about 87% or about 30% of the time in an earlier analysis of several hundred of the donors. The 87-base-pair reads could not distinguish some IMGT-functional V segments, including TRBV6-2 and TRBV6-3, so those segments were excluded. A cluster of highly shared sequence variants was judged likely to be a technical artifact of the sequencing pipeline. Several of the top co-occurrence clusters appeared to be linked to parvovirus B19, influenza, CMV and Epstein-Barr virus, according to a later analysis. A later genetic analysis associated a missense DCLRE1C variant with V-gene and J-gene trimming of TCR beta chains, and an independent cohort replicated the association. In the study, approximately 160 TCR beta chains were listed as associated with cytomegalovirus. Sequencing depth was assumed to be roughly uniform across donors in the presence/absence analyses, though that assumption may not hold. A later analysis associated about 17,000 TCR beta sequences with specific HLA alleles at a false discovery rate of 0.05. For the cohort, immune exposure information was limited to CMV serostatus. Most CMV-associated TCR beta chains appeared to be HLA-restricted in a later analysis, and the HLA associations seemed to be driven largely by CMV exposure. Because counts were too low, fewer than 20 rarely observed V segments, including chromosome 9 orphons, were excluded from the earlier analysis of 587 of the donors. A further reported finding was that TCR beta sequences accurately predicted the HLA-A and HLA-B alleles for most subjects in the first cohort. Compared with the approximately 710-donor mean, donors in an Asian-associated ancestry cluster had fewer N-insertions in productive TCRs, according to a later genetic analysis. A few of the identified cytomegalovirus-associated TCR beta chains were confirmed in vitro to be specific for cytomegalovirus antigens. Linkage disequilibrium might explain the correlated functional status among segregating V segments, but an unknown experimental factor could not be ruled out. Most TCR sequences were seen in very few donors, while some public TCRs were found in many individuals. In a later analysis, the rate of TCR association differed among HLA loci, with DRB1 alleles having the most associated TCRs and HLA-C alleles having the fewest. Strong co-occurrence of HLA alleles, especially DR and DQ, made assigning TCR associations to individual alleles difficult. In both the original and validation cohorts, the classifier was reported to diagnose cytomegalovirus status with high specificity and sensitivity.

The TCR was taken from a man younger than 45 in good health and CMV-seronegative. Recombination linked TRBV5-8 to TRBJ1-1; there is no confident call for the D gene. Sequencing input: PBMCs. The nucleotide sequence is TGTGCCAGCAGCTTTCCTAACACTGAAGCTTTCTTT. Protein translation: CASSFPNTEAFF.